Below are 20 T cell receptor beta chains sequenced from a single sample in a study of blood T cells in healthy people across ages. PCR was performed a second time for about 6 to 12 cycles using a sample-barcoded 5' primer and a J-beta primer mix. TCRdb independently ran MiXCR on the 5' RACE reads; one entry per CDR3 protein. The repertoire includes 910,000 or so distinct CDR3 sequences, roughly half of them detected once, and about 20% sits in the top ten. The sample comprised blood. All receptors derive from an older woman in good health.

Only a few counts were recorded for this clonotype. The rearrangement uses TRBV4-1 and TRBJ2-7; 7 bases agree with TRBD1. V lost 8 bases and J lost 3; bases outside the gene matches: 7. Germline CDR1 is MGHRA and CDR2 is YSYEKL. The CDR3 runs to 13 residues. This CDR3 is CASSPGQYYEQYF. CDR3 nucleotides: TGCGCCAGCTCACCGGGACAGTACTACGAGCAGTACTTC.

The chain links TRBV2 to TRBJ2-4; 9 bases align to TRBD2. CDR3 length: 13 amino acids. Trimming removed 4 bases from V and 15 bases from J; junction bases left unmatched: 10. Germline V gene lookup returns CDR1 SNHLY and CDR2 FYNNEI. This CDR3 is CASSGASGNLPYF. The CDR3 DNA is TGTGCCAGCAGTGGTGCTAGCGGGAACCTCCCGTACTTC.

The chain carries TRBV27 and TRBJ2-7; D not certain. The CDR3 has 13 residues. Trimming stripped 5 bases from V and 1 base from J, with 9 bases between. Per the germline V gene, CDR1 is MNHEY and CDR2 is SMNVEV (reference sequence). The CDR3 protein is CASSHFRSYEQYF. The CDR3, as DNA: TGTGCCAGCAGTCATTTCCGGTCCTACGAGCAGTACTTC.

This clonotype was seen a few times. The V gene is TRBV7-2, the J gene TRBJ2-5, with 9 bases that match TRBD2. Germline V gene sequence: CDR1 SGHTA, CDR2 FQGNSA. The CDR3 consists of 14 residues. The junction had 7 bases not matched to a gene; V was cut back by 5 bases and J by 6 bases. CDR3 sequence (DNA): TGTGCCAGCAGCCCTAGACTAGCGGAGAAGACCCAGTACTTC. Translation: CASSPRLAEKTQYF.

The genes are TRBV28 and TRBJ2-5; TRBD2 might be the D (6 bases). The V gene's germline CDR1 is MDHEN and CDR2 SYDVKM. The CDR3 has 15 amino acids. The V end lost 8 bases, the J end lost 2 bases, and 18 bases lay between the germline ends. The chain's CDR3 is CASSIGQRVQETQYF. CDR3 sequence (DNA): TGTGCCAGCTCTATTGGGCAGCGGGTACAAGAGACCCAGTACTTC. The full variable domain, with the rest looked up from reference TRBV28 and TRBJ2-5, is DVKVTQSSRYLVKRTGEKVFLECVQDMDHENMFWYRQDPGLGLRLIYFSYDVKMKEKGDIPEGYSVSREKKERFSLILESASTNQTSMYLCASSIGQRVQETQYFGPGTRLLVL.

As concerns this clonotype: One end of the junction does not line up with germline, which may come from a read error. V is TRBV5-5 and J is TRBJ2-4; the match to TRBD1 covers 9 bases. Germline-derived CDR1 and CDR2 are SGHKS and YYEKEE (reference sequence). The CDR3 contains 20 residues. The CDR3 region is CASSLALEQGARGAKNVQYF. CDR3 bases: TGTGCCAGCAGCTTGGCCCTTGAACAGGGGGCTAGGGGCGCCAAAAACGTTCAGTACTTC.

The chain carries TRBV28 and TRBJ2-5; 12 nucleotides agree with TRBD2. TRBJ2-7 matches the DNA end more closely, so the J call is doubtful. Germline V gene lookup returns CDR1 MDHEN and CDR2 SYDVKM. This CDR3 region has 15 residues. CDR3 loop: CASSRLAGVTHEQYF. The CDR3 bases are TGTGCCAGCAGTCGACTAGCGGGAGTAACCCACGAGCAGTACTTC.

The chain uses TRBV3-1 and TRBJ2-2; D is perhaps TRBD1 or TRBD2 (5 bases each). There are 14 residues in the CDR3. CDR1 is LGHDT, CDR2 YNNKEL, per germline (reference sequence). Trimming pared 4 bases from V and 5 bases from J, leaving 11 bases between. Here the CDR3 reads CASSPRDRTGELFF. Written as DNA, the CDR3 is TGTGCCAGCAGCCCCCGGGACCGTACCGGGGAGCTGTTTTTT.

The gene calls are TRBV20-1 and TRBJ2-3, with D possibly called TRBD1 or TRBD2 (5 bases each). This CDR3 has 15 residues. Germline CDR1 DFQATT, CDR2 SNEGSKA (reference sequence). The V end lost 6 bases, the J end lost 0 bases, and 16 bases lay between the germline ends. The DNA for the CDR3 is TGCAGTGCCCTGATGTTGGGGGAAAGCACAGATACGCAGTATTTT. Translating gives CSALMLGESTDTQYF.

The gene calls are TRBV4-1 and TRBJ1-2, with D maybe TRBD1 (5 bases). The CDR3 spans 12 residues. Germline V gives CDR1 MGHRA, CDR2 YSYEKL. Trimming removed 5 bases from V and 8 bases from J, with 12 bases in between. Written as DNA, the CDR3 is TGCGCCAGCAGCACCCCGGGGGACGGCTACACCTTC. Protein sequence: CASSTPGDGYTF.

The chain is built from TRBV20-1 and TRBJ2-7, with TRBD2 matching over 7 bases. Unmatched junction bases numbered 16, after V lost 6 bases and J lost 5 bases. From germline, CDR1 is DFQATT and CDR2 SNEGSKA (reference sequence). The CDR3 extends over 15 amino acids. The chain's CDR3 is CSAFGPGGRGDEQYF. The CDR3 DNA follows: TGCAGTGCATTTGGACCTGGCGGGAGAGGGGACGAGCAGTACTTC.

The rearrangement links TRBV3-1 to TRBJ2-4; 15 bases are shared with TRBD2. The J call may be faulty, since TRBJ2-5 better matches the DNA end. The CDR3 contains 17 residues. Germline CDR1 is LGHDT and CDR2 is YNNKEL (reference sequence). CDR3 bases: TGTGCCAGCAGCCTACCGGGACTAGCGGGAGGTAGTGAGACCCAGTACTTC. It yields the protein CASSLPGLAGGSETQYF.

This rearrangement joins TRBV2 to TRBJ2-7; 9 bases map to TRBD1. Germline trimming cut 8 bases from V and 1 base from J; bases unmatched to any gene: 6. The CDR3 contains 14 residues. The V gene's germline CDR1 is SNHLY and CDR2 FYNNEI. For the CDR3, the DNA is TGTGCCAGCGGGGACAGGGACCCTTCCTACGAGCAGTACTTC. Translating it yields CASGDRDPSYEQYF.

Ten or more counts support this clonotype. The genes are TRBV5-5 and TRBJ1-5; the match to TRBD1 covers 8 bases. The CDR3 loop spans 16 amino acids. CDR1 SGHKS and CDR2 YYEKEE come from the germline V gene (reference sequence). V lost 0 bases and J lost 3; bases outside the gene matches: 5. The CDR3 DNA follows: TGTGCCAGCAGCTTGGACAGGGGGGTATCCAATCAGCCCCAGCATTTT. This sequence encodes CASSLDRGVSNQPQHF. The whole variable domain, filled in from reference TRBV5-5 and TRBJ1-5, reads DAGVTQSPTHLIKTRGQQVTLRCSPISGHKSVSWYQQVLGQGPQFIFQYYEKEERGRGNFPDRFSARQFPNYSSELNVNALLLGDSALYLCASSLDRGVSNQPQHFGDGTRLSIL.

The V and J genes are TRBV12-3 or TRBV12-4 and TRBJ2-4, with D maybe TRBD2 (7 bases). Trimming took off 5 bases at V and 6 bases at J, with 14 bases between the two ends. The CDR3 is 14 residues long. The CDR3 nucleotides read TGTGCCAGCAGTCTTTCGGGGGGCGGAAACATTCAGTACTTC. Translated, it gives CASSLSGGGNIQYF.

As for this clonotype: One end of the junction fails to match germline, which may point to a read error. This chain uses TRBV20-1 with TRBJ2-7; TRBD1 is a possible D gene (5 bases). Per germline, CDR1 DFQATT and CDR2 SNEGSKA (reference sequence). The CDR3 extends over 13 amino acids. The CDR3 nucleotides read TGCAGTGCAAGAGGTGGACACTTTTACGAGCAGTACTTC. Amino acid sequence: CSARGGHFYEQYF.

This clonotype was seen once. The chain employs TRBV2 and TRBJ2-3, with 12 bases aligning to TRBD2. The V gene end was trimmed by 5 bases and the J gene end by 6 bases; junction bases not matched to a gene: 3. CDR1 SNHLY and CDR2 FYNNEI come from the germline V gene. This CDR3 contains 14 residues. CDR3 loop: CASSTSGRLDTQYF. CDR3 in DNA: TGTGCCAGCAGTACTAGCGGGAGGTTGGATACGCAGTATTTT.

V and J are TRBV7-2 and TRBJ2-7; possibly TRBD2 for D (5 bases). V was shortened by 3 bases and J by 3 bases, with 12 bases between the two germline ends. The CDR3 covers 14 residues. Germline CDR1 is SGHTA and CDR2 is FQGNSA. The CDR3, as DNA: TGTGCCAGCAGCTTCGCTGGGAGCTTCTACGAGCAGTACTTC. Its translation: CASSFAGSFYEQYF. The full variable domain, completed using reference TRBV7-2 and TRBJ2-7, is GAGVSQSPSNKVTEKGKDVELRCDPISGHTALYWYRQSLGQGLEFLIYFQGNSAPDKSGLPSDRFSAERTGGSVSTLTIQRTQQEDSAVYLCASSFAGSFYEQYFGPGTRLTVT.

Regarding this clonotype: A read error may be the cause here, since a much bigger clone is one base away. V usage is TRBV3-1 and J usage is TRBJ1-5; no definite D call. CDR1 and CDR2 from the germline V gene are LGHDT and YNNKEL (reference sequence). CDR3 size: 13 residues. Trimming took 0 bases from V and 3 from J, leaving 3 bases between them. The CDR3 region is CASSQDFNQPQHF. The CDR3 bases are TGTGCCAGCAGCCAAGATTTCAATCAGCCCCAGCATTTT.

This rearrangement joins TRBV18 to TRBJ1-2, with no clear D. Germline values: CDR1 KGHSH, CDR2 LQKENI. The CDR3 extends over 14 amino acids. V was shortened by 2 bases and J by 8 bases, with 15 bases between the two germline ends. The CDR3 DNA reads TGTGCCAGCTCACCAATCGAAGGTTCGAAGGGCTACACCTTC. Its protein product is CASSPIEGSKGYTF. The full variable domain, rest sourced from reference TRBV18 and TRBJ1-2, is NAGVMQNPRHLVRRRGQEARLRCSPMKGHSHVYWYRQLPEEGLKFMVYLQKENIIDESGMPKERFSAEFPKEGPSILRIQQVVRGDSAAYFCASSPIEGSKGYTFGSGTRLTVV.